Listed here are 22 T cell receptor beta chains from one sample, sequenced in a study of cytomegalovirus exposure and HLA in healthy donors. PCR was performed using 60 Vbeta and 13 Jbeta primers. Profiling relied on immunoSEQ multiplex PCR, and the TCRdb table lists in-frame clones only, not all of them. The table lists about 120,000 clones, 86% of them singletons, with around 2% in the top ten. Sequencing was performed on PBMCs. These receptors were obtained from a man in his forties in good health and CMV-seronegative.

The chain has TRBV28 and TRBJ1-1; 9 nucleotides agree with TRBD1. The CDR3 sequence is 17 residues long. Germline lookup yields CDR1 MDHEN and CDR2 SYDVKM. V was clipped by 5 bases and J by 5 bases; unmatched bases: 15. CDR3 sequence (DNA): TGTGCCAGCAGTACATCGGACAGGGGCCCTGAATGGACTGAAGCTTTCTTT. Its translation is CASSTSDRGPEWTEAFF.

The rearrangement links TRBV7-2 to TRBJ2-2; 11 bases fit TRBD1. The CDR3 runs to 15 residues. The germline gives CDR1 SGHTA, CDR2 FQGNSA. J gave up 2 bases and V 7 bases, and 3 bases lay outside the gene matches. CDR3 in amino acids: CASTRTGGNTGELFF. CDR3 bases: TGTGCCAGCACCCGGACAGGGGGCAACACCGGGGAGCTGTTTTTT.

V usage is TRBV5-1 and J usage is TRBJ2-6, with 8 positions matching TRBD2. The V segment lost 4 bases and the J segment 3 bases; nucleotides outside the gene matches: 6. The germline V gene has CDR1 SGHRS and CDR2 YFSETQ. CDR3 length: 16 residues. The CDR3 DNA is TGCGCCAGCAGCCCCTCGGGGGGGGATGGGGCCAACGTCCTGACTTTC. Translating it yields CASSPSGGDGANVLTF.

This clone was seen just once. The chain is built from TRBV9 and TRBJ1-2, with D hard to call. The CDR3 loop spans 14 amino acids. Germline V lookup: CDR1 SGDLS, CDR2 YYNGEE. Trimming left V 0 bases short and J 2 bases short, with 8 bases between. In nucleotides, the CDR3 is TGTGCCAGCAGCGTAGCTGACGGGAACTATGGCTACACCTTC. Protein sequence: CASSVADGNYGYTF.

The rearrangement uses TRBV27 and TRBJ1-5; no definite D call. V lost 6 bases, J lost 0 bases, and 12 bases lay in between. CDR3 length equals 15 residues. Germline CDR1 is MNHEY and CDR2 is SMNVEV (reference sequence). The CDR3 coding sequence is TGTGCCAGCAGCCCTACGGTTTATAGCAATCAGCCCCAGCATTTT. Residues: CASSPTVYSNQPQHF.

On this clone: Distinct nucleotide sequences in the sample also encode this CDR3. The gene calls are TRBV6-5 and TRBJ2-7; D uncertain. CDR1 MNHEY and CDR2 SVGAGI come from the germline V gene. The CDR3 has 12 residues. The V gene lost 5 bases and the J gene lost 1 base, with 6 bases spanning the gap. In DNA form, the CDR3 reads TGTGCCAGCAGTCCGAGTTCCTACGAGCAGTACTTC. It is translated as CASSPSSYEQYF.

This clone came up a few times. The chain combines TRBV9 with TRBJ1-2; 7 nucleotides line up with TRBD1. V trimming: 4 bases; J trimming: 4 bases; junction bases outside the gene matches: 10. CDR3 length: 15 amino acids. The germline V gene has CDR1 SGDLS and CDR2 YYNGEE. The CDR3 loop is CASSPRDSTFYGYTF. DNA for the CDR3: TGTGCCAGCAGCCCCCGGGACAGCACCTTCTATGGCTACACCTTC.

The rearrangement joins TRBV18 to TRBJ2-5; a weak D match, TRBD1 (7 bases). This CDR3 has 15 residues. Germline V lookup: CDR1 KGHSH, CDR2 LQKENI. With 3 bases removed from V and 6 bases from J, the gap between germline ends came to 17 bases. CDR3 nucleotide sequence: TGTGCCAGCTCACCCCTGGAGGGGGCCGGAAAGACCCAGTACTTC. It specifies CASSPLEGAGKTQYF.

V and J are TRBV9 and TRBJ1-4, with TRBD1 matching 7 bases. The CDR3 has 14 residues. V trimming: 3 bases; J trimming: 3 bases; junction bases outside the gene matches: 2. Germline V gene sequence: CDR1 SGDLS, CDR2 YYNGEE. The CDR3 sequence: CASSGGTANEKLFF. For the CDR3, the DNA is TGTGCCAGCAGCGGCGGGACAGCTAATGAAAAACTGTTTTTT.

The rearrangement links TRBV19 to TRBJ2-7, with no clear D. This CDR3 spans 15 amino acids. Trimming stripped 5 bases from V and 0 bases from J, with 14 bases between. Germline CDR1 LNHDA, CDR2 SQIVND (reference sequence). The CDR3 reads CASSLSSTGSYEQYF. In DNA, the CDR3 is TGTGCCAGTAGTTTATCATCGACTGGCTCCTACGAGCAGTACTTC.

The chain employs TRBV5-6 and TRBJ2-1; a possible D gene is TRBD2 (6 bases). CDR1 SGHDT and CDR2 YYEEEE come from the germline V gene. V was clipped by 4 bases and J by 6 bases, with 17 bases between them. This CDR3 is built from 15 residues. CDR3 nucleotides: TGTGCCAGCAGCGAGGGGACTTCCCAGCGCAATGAGCAGTTCTTC. As protein: CASSEGTSQRNEQFF. Filled out from reference TRBV5-6 and TRBJ2-1, the complete variable domain reads DAGVTQSPTHLIKTRGQQVTLRCSPKSGHDTVSWYQQALGQGPQFIFQYYEEEERQRGNFPDRFSGHQFPNYSSELNVNALLLGDSALYLCASSEGTSQRNEQFFGPGTRLTVL.

The chain recombines TRBV7-2 with TRBJ2-5; 9 nucleotides agree with TRBD2. Trimming took 4 bases from V and 4 from J; bases not matched to a gene: 4. Germline CDR1 is SGHTA and CDR2 is FQGNSA. The CDR3 length is 14 residues. Here the CDR3 reads CASSSAGGSETQYF. The DNA for the CDR3 is TGTGCCAGCAGCTCAGCGGGGGGATCAGAGACCCAGTACTTC. The full variable domain, completed using reference TRBV7-2 and TRBJ2-5, is GAGVSQSPSNKVTEKGKDVELRCDPISGHTALYWYRQSLGQGLEFLIYFQGNSAPDKSGLPSDRFSAERTGGSVSTLTIQRTQQEDSAVYLCASSSAGGSETQYFGPGTRLLVL.

The sample holds a few counts of this clone. Other nucleotide sequences from this sample produce the same CDR3. This chain connects TRBV5-4 to TRBJ2-6; a weak D match, TRBD2 (5 bases). CDR1 SGHNT and CDR2 YYREEE come from the germline V gene (reference sequence). Trimming pared 4 bases from V and 1 base from J, leaving 9 bases between. This CDR3 is built from 15 residues. This CDR3 is CASSPRGSGANVLTF. CDR3 nucleotide sequence: TGTGCCAGCAGCCCCCGGGGATCTGGGGCCAACGTCCTGACTTTC.

This clone was seen once. This chain connects TRBV19 to TRBJ1-1; D is unclear. V gave up 6 bases and J gave up 0 bases, with 8 bases separating them. In germline, CDR1 is LNHDA, CDR2 SQIVND (reference sequence). This CDR3 is 13 amino acids long. Written as DNA, the CDR3 is TGTGCCAGTAGCGACATTCTGAACACTGAAGCTTTCTTT. Its protein is CASSDILNTEAFF.

V gene TRBV11-3 combines with J gene TRBJ1-1; 9 bases align to TRBD1. The CDR3 consists of 14 residues. CDR1 is SGHNT, CDR2 YENEEA, per germline. With 5 bases clipped from V and 4 bases from J, the junction kept 5 bases outside the gene matches. The CDR3 DNA reads TGTGCCAGCAGCCAGGGACAGGGAGCCACTGAAGCTTTCTTT. This gives the protein CASSQGQGATEAFF.

This chain joins TRBV4-2 and TRBJ2-5; 7 bases are shared with TRBD1. CDR1 LGHNA and CDR2 YNFKEQ come from the germline V gene. The CDR3 is 15 residues long. V lost 5 bases and J lost 4; bases outside the gene matches: 10. Here the CDR3 reads CASSDRDQGRETQYF. Here the CDR3 DNA reads TGTGCCAGCAGCGACAGGGACCAGGGCAGAGAGACCCAGTACTTC.

The V call is TRBV19, the J call TRBJ1-2, with D perhaps matching TRBD1 (5 bases). V was pared by 4 bases and J by 3 bases, with 12 bases between. The CDR3 runs to 14 residues. Germline CDR1 is LNHDA and CDR2 is SQIVND (reference sequence). The CDR3 DNA reads as TGTGCCAGTAGTACCCCCGGCAGGGACTATGGCTACACCTTC. Translated: CASSTPGRDYGYTF.

The chain joins TRBV5-1 to TRBJ1-4, with D hard to call. CDR1 is SGHRS, CDR2 YFSETQ, per germline. Trimming removed 4 bases at V and 4 bases at J, with 14 bases between. There are 15 residues in the CDR3. The CDR3 loop is CASSVSGRSNEKLFF. The CDR3 coding sequence is TGCGCCAGCAGCGTCTCGGGTCGTAGTAATGAAAAACTGTTTTTT.

The CDR3 nucleotides read TGCAGCGTTCTCTTCGGCGGAACATACAATGAGCAGTTCTTC. Protein product: CSVLFGGTYNEQFF. The chain is built from TRBV29-1 and TRBJ2-1, with D uncertain. Between the trimmed V and J ends, which lost 5 bases and 4 bases, there was a span of 15 bases. Looked up from germline, CDR1 is SQVTM and CDR2 is ANQGSEA. This CDR3 comprises 14 residues.

The V call is TRBV4-2, the J call TRBJ1-1; no reliable D call. Germline assignment: CDR1 LGHNA and CDR2 YNFKEQ. Deletions cut 4 bases from V and 1 base from J, with 31 bases between. The CDR3 runs 21 residues. The CDR3 DNA is TGTGCCAGCAGCCCCCACCGGAGGTCCCCAGGCGCGAGGGCGGAGAACACTGAAGCTTTCTTT. Translating gives CASSPHRRSPGARAENTEAFF.

The genes are TRBV28 and TRBJ1-6, with no clear D. This CDR3 has 17 residues. The V gene lost 5 bases and the J gene lost 0 bases, with 14 bases spanning the gap. Germline V gene data show CDR1 as MDHEN and CDR2 as SYDVKM. CDR3 nucleotides: TGTGCCAGCAGTCCCCCTCTGGGGAGCTCCTATAATTCACCCCTCCACTTT. This translates into CASSPPLGSSYNSPLHF.

The rearrangement uses TRBV28 and TRBJ2-3; D remains ambiguous. The CDR3 contains 12 residues. The V and J ends lost 4 bases and 4 bases respectively, with 6 bases between them. In germline, CDR1 is MDHEN, CDR2 SYDVKM. The CDR3 is CASSSRADTQYF. The CDR3 nucleotides read TGTGCCAGCAGTTCTAGAGCAGATACGCAGTATTTT.